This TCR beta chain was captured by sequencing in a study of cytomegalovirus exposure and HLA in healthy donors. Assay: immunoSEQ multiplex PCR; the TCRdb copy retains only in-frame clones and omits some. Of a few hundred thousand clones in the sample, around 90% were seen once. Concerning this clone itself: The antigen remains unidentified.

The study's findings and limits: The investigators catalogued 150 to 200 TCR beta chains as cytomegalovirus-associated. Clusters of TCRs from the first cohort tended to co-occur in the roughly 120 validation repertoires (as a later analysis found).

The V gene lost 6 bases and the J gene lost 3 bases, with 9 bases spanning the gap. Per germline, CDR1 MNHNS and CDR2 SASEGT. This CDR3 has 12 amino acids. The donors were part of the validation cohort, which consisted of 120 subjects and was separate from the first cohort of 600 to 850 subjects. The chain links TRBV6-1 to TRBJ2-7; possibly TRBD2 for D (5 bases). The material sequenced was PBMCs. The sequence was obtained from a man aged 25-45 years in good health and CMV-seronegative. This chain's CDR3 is CASRGGGYEQYF. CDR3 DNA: TGTGCCAGCAGGGGCGGAGGCTACGAGCAGTACTTC.